This paragraph reports one TCR beta chain. The sample originates from a study of blood T cell repertoires in COVID-19. Study-level background: Italy, Spain and the United States were the sources of the convalescent and acute COVID-19 samples. Sources were T cells, B-cell-depleted T cells, or PBMCs; the material itself was cDNA or gDNA.

Original analysis: Reference gene primers were amplified, and this amplification served to estimate nucleated cell counts. Profiled with immunoSEQ multiplex PCR; TCRdb holds only in-frame clones, not every one. V, J and clone size were drawn from that table, and D and trimming were deduced from the DNA. The table records 210,000 or so clones, approximately 84% of them present only once. Germline trimming cut 4 bases from V and 4 bases from J; bases unmatched to any gene: 6. Germline V gives CDR1 LGHDT, CDR2 YNNKEL (reference sequence). CDR3 length equals 14 residues. Sequencing was carried out using peripheral blood. The sequence came from a woman aged 50 to 60 with active or convalescent COVID-19. This chain uses TRBV3-1 (or the pseudogene TRBV3-2) with TRBJ1-2, with 7 bases identical to TRBD1. CDR3 DNA sequence: TGTGCCAGCAGCCCCAAAGGGGGCATCTATGGCTACACCTTC. Its protein product is CASSPKGGIYGYTF.